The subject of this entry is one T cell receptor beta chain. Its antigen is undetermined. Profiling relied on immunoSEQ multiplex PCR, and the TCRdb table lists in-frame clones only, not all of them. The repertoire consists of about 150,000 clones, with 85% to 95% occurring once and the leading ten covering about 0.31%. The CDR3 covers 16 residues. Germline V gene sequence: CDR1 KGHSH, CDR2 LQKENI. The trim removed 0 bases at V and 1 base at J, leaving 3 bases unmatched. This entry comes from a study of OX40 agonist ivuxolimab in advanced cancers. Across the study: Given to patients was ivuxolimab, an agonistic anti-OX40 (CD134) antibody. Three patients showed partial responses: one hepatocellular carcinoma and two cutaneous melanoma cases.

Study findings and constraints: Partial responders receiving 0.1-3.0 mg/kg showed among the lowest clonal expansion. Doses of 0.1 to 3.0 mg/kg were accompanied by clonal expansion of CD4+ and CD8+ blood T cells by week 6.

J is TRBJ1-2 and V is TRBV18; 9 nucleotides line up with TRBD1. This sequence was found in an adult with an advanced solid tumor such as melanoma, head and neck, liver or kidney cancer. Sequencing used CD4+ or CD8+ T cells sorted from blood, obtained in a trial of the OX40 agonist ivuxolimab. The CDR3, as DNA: TGTGCCAGCTCACCACCGGGGACAGGGATTAACTATGGCTACACCTTC. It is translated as CASSPPGTGINYGYTF. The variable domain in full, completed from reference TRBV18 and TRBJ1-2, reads NAGVMQNPRHLVRRRGQEARLRCSPMKGHSHVYWYRQLPEEGLKFMVYLQKENIIDESGMPKERFSAEFPKEGPSILRIQQVVRGDSAAYFCASSPPGTGINYGYTFGSGTRLTVV.